This T cell receptor (beta chain) originates from a study of shared clonotypes between healthy human individuals. In the study overall: CD8 memory received one plate per donor, CD8 naive two, CD4 memory three and CD4 naive three.

This clone was seen a handful of times. TCRdb's copy holds only in-frame clones and misses some; the assay was immunoSEQ multiplex PCR. The sample consists of about a million clones, about 70% of them appearing once. The CDR3 spans 15 residues. Germline CDR1 is LNHDA and CDR2 is SQIVND (reference sequence). V lost 4 bases, J lost 1 base, and 14 bases lay in between. Sequencing used memory CD4+ T cells sorted from blood. Subset defined: CD45RA-negative fraction. V gene TRBV19 combines with J gene TRBJ2-7; possible D gene TRBD1, 5 bases. The TCR originated in a man aged 18 to 35 in good health. CDR3 bases: TGTGCCAGTAGTACTCGATGGACAAGTTCCTACGAGCAGTACTTC. Its protein is CASSTRWTSSYEQYF.